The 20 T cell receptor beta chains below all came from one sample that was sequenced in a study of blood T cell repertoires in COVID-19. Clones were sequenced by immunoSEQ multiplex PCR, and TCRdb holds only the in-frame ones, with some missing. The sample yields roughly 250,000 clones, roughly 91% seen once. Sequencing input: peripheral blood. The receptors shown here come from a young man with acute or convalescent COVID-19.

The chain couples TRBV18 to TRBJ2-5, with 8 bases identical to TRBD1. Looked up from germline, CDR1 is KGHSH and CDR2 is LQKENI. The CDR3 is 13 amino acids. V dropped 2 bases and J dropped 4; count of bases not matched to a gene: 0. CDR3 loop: CASSPTGGETQYF. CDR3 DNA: TGTGCCAGCTCACCAACAGGGGGAGAGACCCAGTACTTC. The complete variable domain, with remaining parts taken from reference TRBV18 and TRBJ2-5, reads NAGVMQNPRHLVRRRGQEARLRCSPMKGHSHVYWYRQLPEEGLKFMVYLQKENIIDESGMPKERFSAEFPKEGPSILRIQQVVRGDSAAYFCASSPTGGETQYFGPGTRLLVL.

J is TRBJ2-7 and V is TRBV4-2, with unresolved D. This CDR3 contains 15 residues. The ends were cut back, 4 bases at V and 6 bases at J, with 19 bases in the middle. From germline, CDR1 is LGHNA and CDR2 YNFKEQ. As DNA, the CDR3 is TGTGCCAGCAGCCCCCGTTTCACCCCGATTAGCGAGCAGTACTTC. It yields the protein CASSPRFTPISEQYF.

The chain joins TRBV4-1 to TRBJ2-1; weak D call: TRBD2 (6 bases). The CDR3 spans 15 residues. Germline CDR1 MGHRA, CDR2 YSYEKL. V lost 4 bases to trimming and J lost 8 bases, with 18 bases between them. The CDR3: CASSLSGGIWDEQFF. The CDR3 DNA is TGCGCCAGCAGCCTCTCCGGCGGGATATGGGATGAGCAGTTCTTC.

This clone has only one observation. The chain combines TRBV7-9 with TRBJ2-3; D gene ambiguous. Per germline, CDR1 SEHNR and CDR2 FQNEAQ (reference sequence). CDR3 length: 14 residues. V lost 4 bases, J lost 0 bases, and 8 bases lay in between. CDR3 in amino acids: CASSSTHSTDTQYF. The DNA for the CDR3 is TGTGCCAGCAGCTCGACACACAGCACAGATACGCAGTATTTT. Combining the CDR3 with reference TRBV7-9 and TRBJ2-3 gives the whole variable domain DTGVSQNPRHKITKRGQNVTFRCDPISEHNRLYWYRQTLGQGPEFLTYFQNEAQLEKSRLLSDRFSAERPKGSFSTLEIQRTEQGDSAMYLCASSSTHSTDTQYFGPGTRLTVL.

The CDR3, as DNA: TGCGCCAGCAGCTTGGGGGGACAGCAGAACACTGAAGCTTTCTTT. It codes for CASSLGGQQNTEAFF. V and J are TRBV5-1 and TRBJ1-1, with 7 bases aligning to TRBD1. This CDR3 region has 15 residues. Germline CDR1 SGHRS, CDR2 YFSETQ. J lost 1 base, V lost 0 bases, and 3 bases had no gene match.

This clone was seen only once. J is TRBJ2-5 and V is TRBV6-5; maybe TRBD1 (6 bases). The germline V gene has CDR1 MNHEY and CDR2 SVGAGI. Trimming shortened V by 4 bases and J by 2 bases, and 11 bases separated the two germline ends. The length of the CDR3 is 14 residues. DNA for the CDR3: TGTGCCAGCAGTTTCCAGGGGCCTCAAGAGACCCAGTACTTC. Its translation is CASSFQGPQETQYF.

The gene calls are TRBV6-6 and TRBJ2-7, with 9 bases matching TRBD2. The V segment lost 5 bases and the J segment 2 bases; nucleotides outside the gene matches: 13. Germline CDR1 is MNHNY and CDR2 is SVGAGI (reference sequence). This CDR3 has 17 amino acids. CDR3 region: CASSLQASGTLPYEQYF. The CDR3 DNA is TGTGCCAGCAGTCTCCAGGCTAGCGGGACCCTTCCCTACGAGCAGTACTTC.

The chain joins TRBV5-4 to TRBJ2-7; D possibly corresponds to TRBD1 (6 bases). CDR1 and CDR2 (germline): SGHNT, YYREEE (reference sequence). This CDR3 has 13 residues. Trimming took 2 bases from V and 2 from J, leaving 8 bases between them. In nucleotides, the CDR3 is TGTGCCAGCAGCTTACAGGGTCCCTACGAGCAGTACTTC. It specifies CASSLQGPYEQYF.

CDR3 residues: CASSLRGTGARDEKLFF. DNA of the CDR3: TGTGCCAGCAGCTTACGAGGGACAGGGGCCCGCGATGAAAAACTGTTTTTT. The rearrangement uses TRBV11-2 and TRBJ1-4; TRBD1 agrees at 10 bases. The CDR3 is 17 amino acids. CDR1 and CDR2 (germline): SGHAT, FQNNGV. Trimming at V came to 2 bases and at J to 6 bases, leaving 9 bases not matched to a gene.

The CDR3 reads CASSLAYNEKLFF. The CDR3 DNA sequence: TGTGCCAGCAGCTTAGCGTATAATGAAAAACTGTTTTTT. This chain connects TRBV5-4 to TRBJ1-4, with no clear D. The CDR3 totals 13 residues. Trimming cost V 2 bases and J 4 bases, with 6 bases left between them. From germline, CDR1 is SGHNT and CDR2 YYREEE (reference sequence).

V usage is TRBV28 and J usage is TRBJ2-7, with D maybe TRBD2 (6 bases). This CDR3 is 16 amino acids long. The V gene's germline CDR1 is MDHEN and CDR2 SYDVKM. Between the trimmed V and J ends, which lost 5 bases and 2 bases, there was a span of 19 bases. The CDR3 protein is CASSPGGGNRPYEQYF. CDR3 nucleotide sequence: TGTGCCAGCAGTCCCGGTGGAGGGAACCGACCCTACGAGCAGTACTTC.

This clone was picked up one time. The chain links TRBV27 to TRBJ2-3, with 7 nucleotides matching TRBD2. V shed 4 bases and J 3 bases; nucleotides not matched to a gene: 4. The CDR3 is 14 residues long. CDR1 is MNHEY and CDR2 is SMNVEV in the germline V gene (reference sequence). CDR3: CASSSGLETDTQYF. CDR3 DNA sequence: TGTGCCAGCAGTTCCGGACTAGAGACAGATACGCAGTATTTT.

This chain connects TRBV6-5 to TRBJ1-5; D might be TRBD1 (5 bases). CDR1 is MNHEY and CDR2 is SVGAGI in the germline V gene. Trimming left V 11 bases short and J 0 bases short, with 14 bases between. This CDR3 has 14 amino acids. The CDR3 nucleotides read TGTGCCGCCGGGGGGATTTATAGCAATCAGCCCCAGCATTTT. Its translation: CAAGGIYSNQPQHF.

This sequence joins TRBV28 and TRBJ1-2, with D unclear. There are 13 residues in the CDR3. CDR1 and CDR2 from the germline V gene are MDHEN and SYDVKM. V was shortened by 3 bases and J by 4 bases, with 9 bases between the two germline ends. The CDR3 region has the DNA TGTGCCAGCAGTTTTGCTTCCGGCTATGGCTACACCTTC. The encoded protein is CASSFASGYGYTF.

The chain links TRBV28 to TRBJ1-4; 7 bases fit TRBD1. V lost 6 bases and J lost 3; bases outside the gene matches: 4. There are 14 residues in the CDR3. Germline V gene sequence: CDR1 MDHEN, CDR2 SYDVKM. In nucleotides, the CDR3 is TGTGCCAGCAGACAGCAGGGGGCTAATGAAAAACTGTTTTTT. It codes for CASRQQGANEKLFF.

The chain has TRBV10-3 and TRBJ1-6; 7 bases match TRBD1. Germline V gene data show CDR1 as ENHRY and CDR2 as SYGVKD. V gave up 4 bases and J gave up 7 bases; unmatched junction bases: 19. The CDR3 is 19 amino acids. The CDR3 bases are TGTGCCATCAGTGTAATCCGGGACAGTGGGCGCGGCACGAATTCACCCCTCCACTTT. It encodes CAISVIRDSGRGTNSPLHF.

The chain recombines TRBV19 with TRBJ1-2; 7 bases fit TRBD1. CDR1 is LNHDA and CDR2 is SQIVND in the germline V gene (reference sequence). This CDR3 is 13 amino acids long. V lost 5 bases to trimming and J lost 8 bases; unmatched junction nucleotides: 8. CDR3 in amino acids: CASSPRQGGGYTF. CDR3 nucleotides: TGTGCCAGTAGTCCCCGACAGGGAGGCGGCTACACCTTC.

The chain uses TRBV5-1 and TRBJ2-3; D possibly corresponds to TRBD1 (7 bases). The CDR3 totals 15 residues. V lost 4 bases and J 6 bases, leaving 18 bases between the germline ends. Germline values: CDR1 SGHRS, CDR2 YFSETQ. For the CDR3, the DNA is TGCGCCAGCAGCACTGGAGGGGGCCCTTCGGATACGCAGTATTTT. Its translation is CASSTGGGPSDTQYF.

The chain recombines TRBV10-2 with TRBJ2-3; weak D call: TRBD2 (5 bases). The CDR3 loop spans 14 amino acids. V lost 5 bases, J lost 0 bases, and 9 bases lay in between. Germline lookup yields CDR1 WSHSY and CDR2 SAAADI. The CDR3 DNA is TGCGCCAGCAGTCCTAGCTCTAGCACAGATACGCAGTATTTT. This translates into CASSPSSSTDTQYF.

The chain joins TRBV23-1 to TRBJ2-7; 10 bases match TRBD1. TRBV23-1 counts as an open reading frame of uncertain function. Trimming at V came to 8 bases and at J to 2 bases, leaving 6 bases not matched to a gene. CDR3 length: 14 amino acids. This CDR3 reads CASAGTGVPYEQYF. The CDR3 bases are TGCGCCAGCGCCGGGACAGGGGTTCCCTACGAGCAGTACTTC.